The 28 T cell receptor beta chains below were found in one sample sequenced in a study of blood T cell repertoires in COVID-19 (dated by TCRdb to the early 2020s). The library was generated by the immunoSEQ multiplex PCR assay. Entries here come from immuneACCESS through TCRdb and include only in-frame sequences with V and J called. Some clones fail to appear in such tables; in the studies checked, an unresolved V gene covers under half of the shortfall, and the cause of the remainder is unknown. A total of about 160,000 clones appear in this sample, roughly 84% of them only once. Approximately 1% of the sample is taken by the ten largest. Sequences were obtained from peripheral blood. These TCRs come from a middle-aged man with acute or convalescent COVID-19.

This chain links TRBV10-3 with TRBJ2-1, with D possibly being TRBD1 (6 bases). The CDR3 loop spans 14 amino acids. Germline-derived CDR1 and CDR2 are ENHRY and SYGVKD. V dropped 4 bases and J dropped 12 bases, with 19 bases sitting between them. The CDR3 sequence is CAISAGNGVDRQFF. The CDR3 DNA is TGTGCCATCAGTGCTGGGAATGGAGTGGACAGGCAGTTCTTC.

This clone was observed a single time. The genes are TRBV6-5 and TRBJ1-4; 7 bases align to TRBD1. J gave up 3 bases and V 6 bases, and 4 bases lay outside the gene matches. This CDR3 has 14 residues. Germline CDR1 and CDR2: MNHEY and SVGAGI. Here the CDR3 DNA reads TGTGCCAGCAGGAAGACAGGGCCTAATGAAAAACTGTTTTTT. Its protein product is CASRKTGPNEKLFF.

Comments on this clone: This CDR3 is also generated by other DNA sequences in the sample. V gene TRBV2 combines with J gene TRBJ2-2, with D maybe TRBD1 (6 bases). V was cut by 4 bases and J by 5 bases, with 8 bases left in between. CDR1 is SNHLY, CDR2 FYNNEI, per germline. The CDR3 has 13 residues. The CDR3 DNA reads TGTGCCAGCAGTGGGCAGGGGACCGGGGAGCTGTTTTTT. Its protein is CASSGQGTGELFF.

Here the CDR3 reads CASSHLASGQETQYF. For the CDR3, the DNA is TGTGCCAGCAGCCATTTGGCTAGCGGTCAAGAGACCCAGTACTTC. V gene TRBV3-1 (or the pseudogene TRBV3-2) combines with J gene TRBJ2-5; 7 bases are shared with TRBD2. The germline V gene encodes CDR1 LGHDT and CDR2 YNNKEL (reference sequence). The CDR3 consists of 15 residues. V was clipped by 3 bases and J by 2 bases; unmatched bases: 6.

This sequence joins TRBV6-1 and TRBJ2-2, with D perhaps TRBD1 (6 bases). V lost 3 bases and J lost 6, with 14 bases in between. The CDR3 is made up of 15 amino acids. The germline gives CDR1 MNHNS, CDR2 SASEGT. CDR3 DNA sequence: TGTGCCAGCAGTGAGGGAAGGGACACACCCGGGGAGCTGTTTTTT. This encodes CASSEGRDTPGELFF.

This CDR3 reads CAISESGSGGTSGANVLTF. Written as DNA, the CDR3 is TGTGCCATCAGTGAGTCTGGTAGCGGGGGTACCTCTGGGGCCAACGTCCTGACTTTC. The rearrangement links TRBV10-3 to TRBJ2-6; 9 bases fit TRBD2. Trimming took 0 bases from V and 0 from J; bases not matched to a gene: 6. Germline CDR1 reads ENHRY; CDR2 reads SYGVKD. The CDR3 runs 19 residues.

The CDR3 reads CSASEDSANQETQYF. The CDR3 DNA reads TGCAGTGCTAGTGAGGATTCAGCGAACCAAGAGACCCAGTACTTC. V usage is TRBV20-1 and J usage is TRBJ2-5; no clear D gene. Germline V gene sequence: CDR1 DFQATT, CDR2 SNEGSKA (reference sequence). V dropped 3 bases and J dropped 0 bases, with 14 bases sitting between them. The CDR3 is 15 amino acids.

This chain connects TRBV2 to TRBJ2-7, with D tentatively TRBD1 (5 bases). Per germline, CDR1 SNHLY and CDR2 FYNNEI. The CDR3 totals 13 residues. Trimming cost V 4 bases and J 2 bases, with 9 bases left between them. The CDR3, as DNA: TGTGCCAGCAGTGCCCGCAGGGCCTACGAGCAGTACTTC. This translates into CASSARRAYEQYF.

The CDR3 DNA reads TGTGCCAGCAGCTTGGAGCCTAACCAAGAGACCCAGTACTTC. Translated, it gives CASSLEPNQETQYF. The rearrangement uses TRBV5-4 and TRBJ2-5; D call uncertain. The CDR3 runs 14 residues. Germline CDR1 is SGHNT and CDR2 is YYREEE (reference sequence). With 0 bases removed from V and 0 bases from J, the gap between germline ends came to 6 bases.

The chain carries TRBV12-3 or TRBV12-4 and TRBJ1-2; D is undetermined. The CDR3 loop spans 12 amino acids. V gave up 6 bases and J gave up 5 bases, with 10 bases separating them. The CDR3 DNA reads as TGTGCCAGCAGAGAAGAGGGATATGGCTACACCTTC. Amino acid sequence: CASREEGYGYTF.

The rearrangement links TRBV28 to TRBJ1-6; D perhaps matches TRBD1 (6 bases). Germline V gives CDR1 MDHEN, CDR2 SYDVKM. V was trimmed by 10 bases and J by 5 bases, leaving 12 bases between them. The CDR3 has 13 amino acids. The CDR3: CATPGVNNSPLHF. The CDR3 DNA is TGTGCCACCCCAGGGGTCAATAATTCACCCCTCCACTTT.

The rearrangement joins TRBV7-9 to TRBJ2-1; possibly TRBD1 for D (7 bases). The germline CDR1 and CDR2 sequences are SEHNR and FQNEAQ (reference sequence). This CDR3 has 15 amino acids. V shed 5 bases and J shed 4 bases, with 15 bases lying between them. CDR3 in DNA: TGTGCCAGCAGCGGAACTCCAGGGGGGTACAATGAGCAGTTCTTC. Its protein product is CASSGTPGGYNEQFF.

The CDR3 coding sequence is TGTGCCAGCAGCTTGGGGGACAGAAACTATGGCTACACCTTC. Translation gives CASSLGDRNYGYTF. The V gene is TRBV5-4, the J gene TRBJ1-2, with 7 bases aligning to TRBD1. V was clipped by 0 bases and J by 2 bases; unmatched bases: 1. The CDR3 sequence is 14 residues long. Germline assignment: CDR1 SGHNT and CDR2 YYREEE (reference sequence).

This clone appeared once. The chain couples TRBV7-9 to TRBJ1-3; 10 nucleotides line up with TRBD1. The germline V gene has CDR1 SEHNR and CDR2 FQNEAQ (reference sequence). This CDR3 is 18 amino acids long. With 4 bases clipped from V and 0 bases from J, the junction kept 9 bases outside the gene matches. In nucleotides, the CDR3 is TGTGCCAGCAGCTGGGGACAGGGGATAGTATACTCTGGAAACACCATATATTTT. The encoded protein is CASSWGQGIVYSGNTIYF.

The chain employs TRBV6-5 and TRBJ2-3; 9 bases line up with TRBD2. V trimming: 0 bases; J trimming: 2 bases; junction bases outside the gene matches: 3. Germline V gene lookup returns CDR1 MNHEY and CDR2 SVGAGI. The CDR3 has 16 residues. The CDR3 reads CASSYSGTSNTDTQYF. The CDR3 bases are TGTGCCAGCAGTTACTCCGGGACTAGCAACACAGATACGCAGTATTTT.

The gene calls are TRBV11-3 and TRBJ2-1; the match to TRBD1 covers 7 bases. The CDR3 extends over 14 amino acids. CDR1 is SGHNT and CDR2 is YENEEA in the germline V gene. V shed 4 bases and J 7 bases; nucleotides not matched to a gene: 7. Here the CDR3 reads CASSSTGKGNEQFF. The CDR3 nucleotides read TGTGCCAGCAGCTCGACAGGGAAGGGTAATGAGCAGTTCTTC.

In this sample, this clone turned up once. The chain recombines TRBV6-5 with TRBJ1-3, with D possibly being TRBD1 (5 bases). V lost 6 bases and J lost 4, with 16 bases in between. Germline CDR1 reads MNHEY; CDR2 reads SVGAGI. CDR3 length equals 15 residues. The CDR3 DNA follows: TGTGCCAGCAGCTCCGACAGCGACCAAGGAAACACCATATATTTT. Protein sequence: CASSSDSDQGNTIYF.

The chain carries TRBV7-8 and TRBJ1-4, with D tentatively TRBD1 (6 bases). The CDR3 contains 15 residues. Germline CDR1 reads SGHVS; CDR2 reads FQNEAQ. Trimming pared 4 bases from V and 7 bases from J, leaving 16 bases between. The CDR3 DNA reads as TGTGCCAGCAGCTCCTGGGACCCAGGGGCTGAAAAACTGTTTTTT. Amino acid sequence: CASSSWDPGAEKLFF.

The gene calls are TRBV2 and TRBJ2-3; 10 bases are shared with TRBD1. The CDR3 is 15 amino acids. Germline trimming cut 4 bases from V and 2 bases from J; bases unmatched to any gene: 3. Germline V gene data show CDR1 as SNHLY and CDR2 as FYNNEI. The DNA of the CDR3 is TGTGCCAGCAGTGTTGGGACAGGGGTCACAGATACGCAGTATTTT. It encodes CASSVGTGVTDTQYF.

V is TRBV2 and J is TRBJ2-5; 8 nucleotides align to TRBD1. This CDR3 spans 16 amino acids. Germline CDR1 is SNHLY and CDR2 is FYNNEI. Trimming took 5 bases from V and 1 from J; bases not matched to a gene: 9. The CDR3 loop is CASSYNRDRPQETQYF. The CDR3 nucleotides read TGTGCCAGCAGTTACAACAGGGACAGGCCCCAAGAGACCCAGTACTTC.

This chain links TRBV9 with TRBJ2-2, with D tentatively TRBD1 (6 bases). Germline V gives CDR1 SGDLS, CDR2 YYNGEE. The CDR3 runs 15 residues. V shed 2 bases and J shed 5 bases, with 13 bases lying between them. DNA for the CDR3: TGTGCCAGCAGCGTTACAGGGATGGGTACCGGGGAGCTGTTTTTT. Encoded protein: CASSVTGMGTGELFF.

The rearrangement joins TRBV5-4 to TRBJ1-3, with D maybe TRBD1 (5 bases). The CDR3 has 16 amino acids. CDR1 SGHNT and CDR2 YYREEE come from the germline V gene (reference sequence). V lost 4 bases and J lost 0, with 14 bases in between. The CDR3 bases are TGTGCCAGCAGCCCTGGGGCCTCGGTCTCTGGAAACACCATATATTTT. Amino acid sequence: CASSPGASVSGNTIYF.

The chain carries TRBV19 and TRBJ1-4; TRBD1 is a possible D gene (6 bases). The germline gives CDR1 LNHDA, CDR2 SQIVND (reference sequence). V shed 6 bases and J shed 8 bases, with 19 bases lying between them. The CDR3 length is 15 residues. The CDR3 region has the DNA TGTGCCAGTAGCACCCTGGGGGCCTGGGGGGAAAAACTGTTTTTT. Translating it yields CASSTLGAWGEKLFF.

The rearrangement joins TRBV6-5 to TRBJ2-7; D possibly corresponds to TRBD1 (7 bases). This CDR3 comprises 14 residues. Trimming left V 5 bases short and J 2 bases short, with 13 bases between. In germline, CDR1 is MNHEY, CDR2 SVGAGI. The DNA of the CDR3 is TGTGCCAGCAGTACGTCAGGGGGGCCCTACGAGCAGTACTTC. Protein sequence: CASSTSGGPYEQYF.

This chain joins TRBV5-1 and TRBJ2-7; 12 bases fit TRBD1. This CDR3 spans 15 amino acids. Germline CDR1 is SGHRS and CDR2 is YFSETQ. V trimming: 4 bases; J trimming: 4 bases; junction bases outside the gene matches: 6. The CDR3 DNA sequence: TGCGCCAGCAGCCTGGGGACAGGGGGCGGTTACGAGCAGTACTTC. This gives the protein CASSLGTGGGYEQYF.

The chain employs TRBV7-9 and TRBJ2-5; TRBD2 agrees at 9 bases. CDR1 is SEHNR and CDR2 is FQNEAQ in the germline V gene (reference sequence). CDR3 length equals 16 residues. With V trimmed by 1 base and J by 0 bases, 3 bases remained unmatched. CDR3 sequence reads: CASSLVSGGYQETQYF. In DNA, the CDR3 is TGTGCCAGCAGCTTAGTAAGCGGGGGGTACCAAGAGACCCAGTACTTC.

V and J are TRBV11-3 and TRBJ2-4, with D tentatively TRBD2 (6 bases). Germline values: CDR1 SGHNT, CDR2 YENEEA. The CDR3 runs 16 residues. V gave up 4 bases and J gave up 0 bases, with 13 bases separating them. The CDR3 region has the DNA TGTGCCAGCAGCTCCTCCTCGGGAGTAGCCAAAAACATTCAGTACTTC. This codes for CASSSSSGVAKNIQYF.

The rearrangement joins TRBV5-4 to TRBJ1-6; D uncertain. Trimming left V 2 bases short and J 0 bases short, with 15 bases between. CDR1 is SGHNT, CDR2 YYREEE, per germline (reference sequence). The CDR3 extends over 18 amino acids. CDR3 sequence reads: CASSFLGVRFSYNSPLHF. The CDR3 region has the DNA TGTGCCAGCAGCTTTTTGGGCGTACGATTCTCCTATAATTCACCCCTCCACTTT.